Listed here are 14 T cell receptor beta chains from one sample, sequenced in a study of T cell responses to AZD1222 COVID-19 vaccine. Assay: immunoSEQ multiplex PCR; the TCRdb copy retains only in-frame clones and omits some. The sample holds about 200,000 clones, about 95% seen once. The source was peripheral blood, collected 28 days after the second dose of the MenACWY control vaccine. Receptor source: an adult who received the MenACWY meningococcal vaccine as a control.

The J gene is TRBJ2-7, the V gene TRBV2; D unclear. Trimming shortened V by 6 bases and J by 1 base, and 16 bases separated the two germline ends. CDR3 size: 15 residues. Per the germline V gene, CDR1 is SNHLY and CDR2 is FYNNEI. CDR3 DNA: TGTGCCAGCAGCACCGACGGAACAGCATCCTACGAGCAGTACTTC. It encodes CASSTDGTASYEQYF. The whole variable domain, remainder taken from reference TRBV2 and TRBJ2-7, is EPEVTQTPSHQVTQMGQEVILRCVPISNHLYFYWYRQILGQKVEFLVSFYNNEISEKSEIFDDQFSVERPDGSNFTLKIRSTKLEDSAMYFCASSTDGTASYEQYFGPGTRLTVT.

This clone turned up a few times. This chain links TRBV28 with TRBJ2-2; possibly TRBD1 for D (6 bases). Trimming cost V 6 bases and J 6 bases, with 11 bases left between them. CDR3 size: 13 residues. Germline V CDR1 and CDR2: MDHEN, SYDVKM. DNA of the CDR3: TGTGCCAGCAGAGCAACAGGGCCCGGGGAGCTGTTTTTT. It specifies CASRATGPGELFF.

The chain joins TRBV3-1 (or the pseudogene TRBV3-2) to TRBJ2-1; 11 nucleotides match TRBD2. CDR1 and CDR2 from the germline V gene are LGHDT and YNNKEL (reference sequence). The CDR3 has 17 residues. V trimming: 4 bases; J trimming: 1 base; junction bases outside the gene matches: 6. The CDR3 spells CASSRTSGSASYNEQFF. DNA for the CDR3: TGTGCCAGCAGCCGAACTAGCGGGAGTGCGTCCTACAATGAGCAGTTCTTC.

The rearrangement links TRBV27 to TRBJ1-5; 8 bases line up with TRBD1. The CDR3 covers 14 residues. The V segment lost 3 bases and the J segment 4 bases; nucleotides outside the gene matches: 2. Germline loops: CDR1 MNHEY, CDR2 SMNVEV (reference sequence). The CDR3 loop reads CASSFGTGNQPQHF. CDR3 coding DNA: TGTGCCAGCAGTTTCGGGACAGGTAATCAGCCCCAGCATTTT.

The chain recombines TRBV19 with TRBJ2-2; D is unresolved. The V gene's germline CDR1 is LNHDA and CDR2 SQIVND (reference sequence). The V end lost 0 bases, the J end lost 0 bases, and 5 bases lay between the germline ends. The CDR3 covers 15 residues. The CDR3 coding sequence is TGTGCCAGTAGTATAGAGGGCGCGAACACCGGGGAGCTGTTTTTT. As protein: CASSIEGANTGELFF.

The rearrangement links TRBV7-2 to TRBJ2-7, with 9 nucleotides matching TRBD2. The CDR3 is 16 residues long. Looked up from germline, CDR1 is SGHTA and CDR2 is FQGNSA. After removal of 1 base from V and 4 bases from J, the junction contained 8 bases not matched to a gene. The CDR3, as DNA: TGTGCCAGCAGCTTAGTCAGTAGCGGGAGCTCTTACGAGCAGTACTTC. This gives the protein CASSLVSSGSSYEQYF.

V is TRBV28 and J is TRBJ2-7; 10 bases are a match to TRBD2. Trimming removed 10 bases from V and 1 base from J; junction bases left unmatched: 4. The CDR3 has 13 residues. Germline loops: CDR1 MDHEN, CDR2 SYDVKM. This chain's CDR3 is CAIGTSVSYEQYF. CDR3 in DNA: TGTGCCATCGGGACTAGCGTTTCCTACGAGCAGTACTTC.

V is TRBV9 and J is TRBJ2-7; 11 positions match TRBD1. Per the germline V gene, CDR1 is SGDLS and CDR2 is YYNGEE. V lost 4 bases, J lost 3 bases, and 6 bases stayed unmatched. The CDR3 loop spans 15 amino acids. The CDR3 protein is CASSSEGTGGYEQYF. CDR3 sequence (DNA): TGTGCCAGCAGCTCAGAGGGGACAGGGGGCTACGAGCAGTACTTC.

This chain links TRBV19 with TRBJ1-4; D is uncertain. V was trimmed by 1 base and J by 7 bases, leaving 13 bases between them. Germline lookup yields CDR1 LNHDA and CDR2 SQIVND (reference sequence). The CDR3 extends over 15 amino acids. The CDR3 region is CASSIGDRRVEKLFF. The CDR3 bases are TGTGCCAGTAGTATAGGTGACCGGCGGGTTGAAAAACTGTTTTTT.

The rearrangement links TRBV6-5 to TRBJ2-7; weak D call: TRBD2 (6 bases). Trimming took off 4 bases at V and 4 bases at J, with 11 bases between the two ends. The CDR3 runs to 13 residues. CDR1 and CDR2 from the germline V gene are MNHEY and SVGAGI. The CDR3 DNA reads TGTGCCAGCAGTTGGGGCCGGGGGTACGAGCAGTACTTC. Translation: CASSWGRGYEQYF.

The DNA of the CDR3 is TGCGCCAGCAGCTTGGACGTGGGGGCGGTGAACACTGAAGCTTTCTTT. As protein: CASSLDVGAVNTEAFF. The genes are TRBV5-1 and TRBJ1-1, with D perhaps TRBD1 (6 bases). The length of the CDR3 is 16 residues. The V and J ends lost 0 bases and 0 bases respectively, with 12 bases between them. Germline values: CDR1 SGHRS, CDR2 YFSETQ.

Here the CDR3 DNA reads TGTGCCTGGAAAGTATTACTGGCTTTTGGACCCCTCCACTTT. Translation: CAWKVLLAFGPLHF. The rearrangement uses TRBV30 and TRBJ1-6; D gene ambiguous. CDR3 length: 14 amino acids. The germline gives CDR1 GTSNPN, CDR2 SVGIG (reference sequence). V was pared by 4 bases and J by 12 bases, with 19 bases between. Complete variable domain (other parts from reference TRBV30 and TRBJ1-6): SQTIHQWPATLVQPVGSPLSLECTVEGTSNPNLYWYRQAAGRGLQLLFYSVGIGQISSEVPQNLSASRPQDRQFILSSKKLLLSDSGFYLCAWKVLLAFGPLHFGNGTRLTVT.

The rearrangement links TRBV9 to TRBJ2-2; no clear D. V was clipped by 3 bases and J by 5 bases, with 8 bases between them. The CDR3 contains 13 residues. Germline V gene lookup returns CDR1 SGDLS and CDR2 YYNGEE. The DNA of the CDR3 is TGTGCCAGCAGCGGGCCGGTGACCGGGGAGCTGTTTTTT. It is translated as CASSGPVTGELFF.

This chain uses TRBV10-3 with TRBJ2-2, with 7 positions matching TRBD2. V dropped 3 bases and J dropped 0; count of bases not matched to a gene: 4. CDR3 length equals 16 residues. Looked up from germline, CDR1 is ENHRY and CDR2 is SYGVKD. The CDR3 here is CAISDRGGANTGELFF. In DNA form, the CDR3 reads TGTGCCATCAGTGATCGGGGAGGGGCGAACACCGGGGAGCTGTTTTTT.